These 15 T cell receptor beta chains came from one sample sequenced in a study of blood T cell repertoires in COVID-19 (dated by TCRdb to about 2020). The library was built by means of the immunoSEQ multiplex PCR assay. Here the immuneACCESS table is served through TCRdb, limited to in-frame sequences with V and J called. Missing clones are a known gap in these copies; in checked studies unresolved V genes cover under half, and the rest lacks a known reason. Here the sample has around 230,000 clones; about 86% occur a single time. Around 8.7% of the sample is held by the ten biggest clonotypes. The specimen was peripheral blood. The receptors originated from a woman aged 45 to 65 with acute or convalescent COVID-19.

The CDR3 region is CASSPPGTGTNEKLFF. The CDR3 coding sequence is TGTGCCAGCTCACCCCCCGGGACAGGCACTAATGAAAAACTGTTTTTT. The chain is built from TRBV18 and TRBJ1-4, with 8 bases that match TRBD1. The CDR3 runs 16 residues. CDR1 is KGHSH, CDR2 LQKENI, per germline. After removal of 3 bases from V and 2 bases from J, the junction contained 5 bases not matched to a gene.

The rearrangement links TRBV13 to TRBJ2-5; 7 nucleotides agree with TRBD1. Losses at the gene ends were 5 bases for V and 4 bases for J; bases not matched to a gene: 7. The germline V gene encodes CDR1 PRHDT and CDR2 FYEKMQ (reference sequence). The CDR3 consists of 14 residues. The CDR3 DNA follows: TGTGCCAGCAGCGGTGAGGGGGCCGGAGAGACCCAGTACTTC. Translation: CASSGEGAGETQYF. Combining the CDR3 with reference TRBV13 and TRBJ2-5 gives the whole variable domain AAGVIQSPRHLIKEKRETATLKCYPIPRHDTVYWYQQGPGQDPQFLISFYEKMQSDKGSIPDRFSAQQFSDYHSELNMSSLELGDSALYFCASSGEGAGETQYFGPGTRLLVL.

This clone has a handful of counts. This chain joins TRBV29-1 and TRBJ1-2; D not certain. Looked up from germline, CDR1 is SQVTM and CDR2 is ANQGSEA. The CDR3 loop spans 10 amino acids. V gave up 4 bases and J gave up 8 bases, with 8 bases separating them. The CDR3 DNA follows: TGCAGCGTTGTTACGGGGGGCTACACCTTC. Translating it yields CSVVTGGYTF.

The V gene is TRBV18, the J gene TRBJ2-5; tentatively, D is TRBD2 (6 bases). CDR1 is KGHSH, CDR2 LQKENI, per germline. CDR3 length: 14 amino acids. The ends were cut back, 4 bases at V and 1 base at J, with 10 bases in the middle. Here the CDR3 DNA reads TGTGCCAGCTCACTGCGGGGCCTCCAAGAGACCCAGTACTTC. Protein sequence: CASSLRGLQETQYF.

The chain couples TRBV15 to TRBJ2-3; D gene ambiguous. V was clipped by 1 base and J by 6 bases, with 17 bases between them. Germline V lookup: CDR1 LNHNV, CDR2 YYDKDF (reference sequence). CDR3 length: 16 amino acids. This CDR3 is CATSRALGAARDTQYF. Here the CDR3 DNA reads TGTGCCACCAGCAGAGCACTCGGAGCAGCCCGCGATACGCAGTATTTT. Full variable domain (outside the CDR3, taken from reference TRBV15 and TRBJ2-3): DAMVIQNPRYQVTQFGKPVTLSCSQTLNHNVMYWYQQKSSQAPKLLFHYYDKDFNNEADTPDNFQSRRPNTSFCFLDIRSPGLGDTAMYLCATSRALGAARDTQYFGPGTRLTVL.

This rearrangement joins TRBV19 to TRBJ1-5; 7 bases agree with TRBD1. Germline CDR1 is LNHDA and CDR2 is SQIVND (reference sequence). This CDR3 has 14 amino acids. The V gene end was trimmed by 7 bases and the J gene end by 6 bases; junction bases not matched to a gene: 9. CDR3 protein: CASTVGGFSQPQHF. In nucleotides, the CDR3 is TGTGCCAGTACGGTAGGGGGCTTCAGTCAGCCCCAGCATTTT.

This clone was observed a handful of times. The chain recombines TRBV4-2 with TRBJ2-3; 9 bases map to TRBD2. V shed 0 bases, J shed 4 bases, and the junction held 8 bases outside the gene matches. Germline loops: CDR1 LGHNA, CDR2 YNFKEQ. This CDR3 has 17 residues. CDR3 nucleotides: TGTGCCAGCAGCCAAGATTTCGAGACTAGCGGAGCAGATACGCAGTATTTT. As protein: CASSQDFETSGADTQYF.

This chain links TRBV5-6 with TRBJ2-7; weak D call: TRBD2 (5 bases). The CDR3 consists of 13 residues. The germline V gene has CDR1 SGHDT and CDR2 YYEEEE. V was clipped by 9 bases and J by 3 bases, with 16 bases between them. Here the CDR3 reads CATCLYSDYEQYF. The CDR3 DNA reads as TGTGCCACCTGCCTCTATAGCGACTACGAGCAGTACTTC.

This chain uses TRBV4-1 with TRBJ2-3; D perhaps matches TRBD2 (6 bases). V dropped 4 bases and J dropped 2 bases, with 10 bases sitting between them. This CDR3 has 14 amino acids. Per germline, CDR1 MGHRA and CDR2 YSYEKL. In DNA form, the CDR3 reads TGCGCCAGCAGCCGGGACTTACCCACAGATACGCAGTATTTT. Encoded protein: CASSRDLPTDTQYF.

The J gene is TRBJ2-7, the V gene TRBV29-1, with 14 bases that match TRBD2. This CDR3 is 16 amino acids long. From germline, CDR1 is SQVTM and CDR2 ANQGSEA. The ends lost 2 bases at V and 1 base at J; junction bases unmatched: 4. CDR3 nucleotide sequence: TGCAGCGTTGAAACGGGACTAGCGGGAGTGTCCTACGAGCAGTACTTC. This encodes CSVETGLAGVSYEQYF.

This chain joins TRBV3-1 (or the pseudogene TRBV3-2) and TRBJ2-2, with a possible D match to TRBD2 (6 bases). Trimming cost V 4 bases and J 5 bases, with 17 bases left between them. The CDR3 length is 16 residues. Germline CDR1 LGHDT, CDR2 YNNKEL (reference sequence). The CDR3: CASSPRGGKGTGELFF. The CDR3 DNA follows: TGTGCCAGCAGCCCCCGCGGCGGGAAGGGGACCGGGGAGCTGTTTTTT.

The chain couples TRBV6-1 to TRBJ1-3; 8 nucleotides agree with TRBD1. With 2 bases clipped from V and 4 bases from J, the junction kept 10 bases outside the gene matches. This CDR3 comprises 17 residues. Per the germline V gene, CDR1 is MNHNS and CDR2 is SASEGT. CDR3 sequence: CASSERDTGGSGNTIYF. CDR3 DNA: TGTGCCAGCAGTGAAAGGGACACAGGGGGATCCGGAAACACCATATATTTT.

The rearrangement links TRBV25-1 to TRBJ2-6; D ambiguous. CDR3 size: 14 residues. Germline CDR1 is MGHDK and CDR2 is SYGVNS. Trimming removed 4 bases at V and 2 bases at J, with 6 bases between. Written as DNA, the CDR3 is TGTGCCAGCAGTGGTGGGCCTGGGGCCAACGTCCTGACTTTC. It specifies CASSGGPGANVLTF. The full variable domain, completed using reference TRBV25-1 and TRBJ2-6, is EADIYQTPRYLVIGTGKKITLECSQTMGHDKMYWYQQDPGMELHLIHYSYGVNSTEKGDLSSESTVSRIRTEHFPLTLESARPSHTSQYLCASSGGPGANVLTFGAGSRLTVL.

The V call is TRBV3-1 (or the pseudogene TRBV3-2), the J call TRBJ2-3; 12 bases align to TRBD2. This CDR3 contains 18 residues. V lost 4 bases and J lost 4; bases outside the gene matches: 12. Germline lookup yields CDR1 LGHDT and CDR2 YNNKEL (reference sequence). CDR3 in amino acids: CASSPTLTSGSRPDTQYF. The CDR3 region has the DNA TGTGCCAGCAGCCCCACGTTGACTAGCGGGAGTCGGCCAGATACGCAGTATTTT.

This chain uses TRBV24-1 with TRBJ2-2, with D maybe TRBD1 (6 bases). CDR1 is KGHDR, CDR2 SFDVKD, per germline. This CDR3 region has 17 residues. The V and J ends lost 3 bases and 1 base respectively, with 14 bases between them. The CDR3 here is CATSDRRGTGNTGELFF. The CDR3 DNA sequence: TGTGCCACCAGTGATAGAAGGGGGACGGGGAACACCGGGGAGCTGTTTTTT.